The 20 T cell receptor beta chains below come from one sample, sequenced in a study of response to subunit inactivated influenza vaccine. TCRdb re-called the RT-PCR reads with MiXCR, one entry per CDR3 protein. The sample yields hundreds of thousands of distinct CDR3 sequences, 13% to 15% seen once. The source material was PBMCs from blood, sampled roughly 2 weeks before vaccination. Receptors originate from a man aged 45-65 years who received an inactivated influenza vaccine.

This clonotype occurred a few times. The chain has TRBV4-3 and TRBJ2-7, with D perhaps TRBD1 (6 bases). The germline V gene encodes CDR1 LGHNA and CDR2 YSLEER. V was trimmed by 0 bases and J by 0 bases, leaving 15 bases between them. The CDR3 sequence is 17 residues long. The CDR3 DNA reads as TGCGCCAGCAGCCAAGAGCTGGGACAACAAAGCTCCTACGAGCAGTACTTC. Amino acid sequence: CASSQELGQQSSYEQYF.

In this sample, this clonotype turned up a few times. At one end, the junction sequence differs from germline, possibly due to a read error. The gene calls are TRBV30 and TRBJ1-1; D gene unclear. CDR3 size: 11 residues. The V gene's germline CDR1 is GTSNPN and CDR2 SVGIG (reference sequence). CDR3 DNA: TGTGCCTGGAGTGATCCCCTCCATACCGACTTT. Its translation: CAWSDPLHTDF.

This clonotype showed up just a few times. The rearrangement uses TRBV12-3 or TRBV12-4 and TRBJ2-6; D call uncertain. Trimming took off 2 bases at V and 2 bases at J, with 4 bases between the two ends. The CDR3 covers 14 residues. The CDR3 reads CASSLTAGANVLTF. Here the CDR3 DNA reads TGTGCCAGCAGTTTAACTGCTGGGGCCAACGTCCTGACTTTC.

The V and J genes are TRBV29-1 and TRBJ2-4; no definite D call. The CDR3 runs to 14 residues. Germline assignment: CDR1 SQVTM and CDR2 ANQGSEA. Trimming stripped 5 bases from V and 1 base from J, with 12 bases between. In nucleotides, the CDR3 is TGCAGCGTTTCTCTATCTAGTGCCAAAAACATTCAGTACTTC. It specifies CSVSLSSAKNIQYF. Drawing the rest from reference TRBV29-1 and TRBJ2-4, the complete variable domain is SAVISQKPSRDICQRGTSLTIQCQVDSQVTMMFWYRQQPGQSLTLIATANQGSEATYESGFVIDKFPISRPNLTFSTLTVSNMSPEDSSIYLCSVSLSSAKNIQYFGAGTRLSVL.

The V call is TRBV20-1, the J call TRBJ2-2; D call uncertain. The CDR3 is made up of 13 amino acids. Germline-derived CDR1 and CDR2 are DFQATT and SNEGSKA (reference sequence). Trimming removed 1 base from V and 4 bases from J, with 7 bases in between. This CDR3 reads CSARVPGTGELFF. The CDR3 coding sequence is TGCAGTGCTAGAGTACCGGGCACCGGGGAGCTGTTTTTT.

The chain carries TRBV5-1 and TRBJ2-3; 10 nucleotides agree with TRBD1. V lost 3 bases and J lost 5; bases outside the gene matches: 6. The germline gives CDR1 SGHRS, CDR2 YFSETQ. The CDR3 is made up of 15 amino acids. The CDR3 DNA reads TGCGCCAGCAGCTCCGGACAGGGGGGACTAGATACGCAGTATTTT. Amino acids: CASSSGQGGLDTQYF.

The chain recombines TRBV7-3 with TRBJ1-6, with unresolved D. The CDR3 length is 15 residues. Germline V gene data show CDR1 as SGHTA and CDR2 as FQGTGA. The germline V and J ends were trimmed by 0 bases and 5 bases, with 8 bases remaining between them. Written as DNA, the CDR3 is TGTGCCAGCAGCTTAACAGGGCGGAATAATTCACCCCTCCACTTT. It translates to CASSLTGRNNSPLHF.

This clonotype has a handful of counts. CDR3 amino acids: CASSFGRNEETQYF. For the CDR3, the DNA is TGCGCCAGCAGCTTCGGACGGAACGAAGAGACCCAGTACTTC. J is TRBJ2-5 and V is TRBV5-1; no clear D gene. The germline gives CDR1 SGHRS, CDR2 YFSETQ. Trimming cost V 2 bases and J 3 bases, with 11 bases left between them. The CDR3 sequence is 14 residues long. Full variable domain (remainder filled in from reference TRBV5-1 and TRBJ2-5): KAGVTQTPRYLIKTRGQQVTLSCSPISGHRSVSWYQQTPGQGLQFLFEYFSETQRNKGNFPGRFSGRQFSNSRSEMNVSTLELGDSALYLCASSFGRNEETQYFGPGTRLLVL.

At least ten counts were recorded for this clonotype. V and J are TRBV6-2 or TRBV6-3 and TRBJ2-1, with D possibly being TRBD1 or TRBD2 (5 bases each). The V end lost 4 bases, the J end lost 3 bases, and 28 bases lay between the germline ends. Germline V lookup: CDR1 MNHEY, CDR2 SVGEGT. The CDR3 extends over 20 amino acids. The CDR3: CASSSDRGTVAGTLYNEQFF. The CDR3 DNA reads TGTGCCAGCAGTTCCGACCGAGGGACGGTAGCCGGGACGCTCTACAATGAGCAGTTCTTC.

The genes are TRBV12-3 or TRBV12-4 and TRBJ2-2; 12 positions match TRBD2. J gave up 2 bases and V 7 bases, and 5 bases lay outside the gene matches. This CDR3 comprises 16 residues. For the CDR3, the DNA is TGTGCCAGCAACATCGGACTAGCGGGAAACACCGGGGAGCTGTTTTTT. Translation: CASNIGLAGNTGELFF.

This clonotype was seen a handful of times. The chain couples TRBV12-3 or TRBV12-4 to TRBJ2-2; 9 positions agree with TRBD1. This CDR3 is 15 amino acids long. The V and J ends lost 3 bases and 6 bases, in that order; junction bases with no gene match: 5. The CDR3 DNA follows: TGTGCCAGCAGTTTCCGGGACAGGGTATCCGGGGAGCTGTTTTTT. Protein: CASSFRDRVSGELFF.

The CDR3 loop reads CATSEGTGGSSTDTQYF. CDR3 nucleotides: TGTGCCACCAGTGAAGGGACAGGGGGCTCTAGCACAGATACGCAGTATTTT. The V call is TRBV24-1, the J call TRBJ2-3; 12 positions agree with TRBD1. Losses at the gene ends were 4 bases for V and 0 bases for J; bases not matched to a gene: 4. The CDR3 covers 17 residues. The germline gives CDR1 KGHDR, CDR2 SFDVKD.

The chain has TRBV11-2 and TRBJ2-7; D call uncertain. The CDR3 runs to 14 residues. From germline, CDR1 is SGHAT and CDR2 FQNNGV. V shed 3 bases and J shed 2 bases, with 11 bases lying between them. The CDR3 here is CASSFSPDPYEQYF. CDR3 nucleotide sequence: TGTGCCAGCAGCTTTAGCCCGGATCCCTACGAGCAGTACTTC. Full variable domain (outside the CDR3, taken from reference TRBV11-2 and TRBJ2-7): EAGVAQSPRYKIIEKRQSVAFWCNPISGHATLYWYQQILGQGPKLLIQFQNNGVVDDSQLPKDRFSAERLKGVDSTLKIQPAKLEDSAVYLCASSFSPDPYEQYFGPGTRLTVT.

As to this clonotype: This likely comes from a read error, as the CDR3 has no conserved phenylalanine or tryptophan at its end. In DNA form, the CDR3 reads TGTGCCAGCTCTAGGGGGCAGGGCGGATCCTACGAGCAGTACTCC. Its translation is CASSRGQGGSYEQYS. This rearrangement joins TRBV6-1 to TRBJ2-7; 7 bases are shared with TRBD1. V lost 8 bases to trimming and J lost 1 base; unmatched junction nucleotides: 11. The germline V gene encodes CDR1 MNHNS and CDR2 SASEGT. The CDR3 sequence is 15 residues long.

The chain couples TRBV12-3 or TRBV12-4 to TRBJ2-3; perhaps TRBD1 as D (6 bases). Trimming left V 3 bases short and J 4 bases short, with 11 bases between. The CDR3 runs to 14 residues. The CDR3 sequence is CASSFGAGADTQYF. CDR3 in DNA: TGTGCCAGCAGTTTTGGGGCAGGGGCAGATACGCAGTATTTT.

A few counts support this clonotype. The genes are TRBV12-3 or TRBV12-4 and TRBJ1-6; D remains unclear. The CDR3 covers 14 residues. V was clipped by 6 bases and J by 3 bases, with 9 bases between them. CDR3 sequence (DNA): TGTGCCAGCAGAAACAGCGGCTATAATTCACCCCTCCACTTT. Encoded protein: CASRNSGYNSPLHF.

This clonotype was seen ten or more times. The chain has TRBV28 and TRBJ1-1, with D unclear. Trimming took 1 base from V and 3 from J, leaving 12 bases between them. This CDR3 has 15 amino acids. Germline V lookup: CDR1 MDHEN, CDR2 SYDVKM. The CDR3 sequence: CASSLSPRRDTEAFF. DNA for the CDR3: TGTGCCAGCAGTTTATCACCCCGGCGCGACACTGAAGCTTTCTTT.

The V and J genes are TRBV20-1 and TRBJ1-1; 8 nucleotides line up with TRBD1. V lost 5 bases, J lost 11 bases, and 7 bases stayed unmatched. Germline lookup yields CDR1 DFQATT and CDR2 SNEGSKA (reference sequence). The CDR3 covers 11 residues. The CDR3 DNA reads as TGCAGTGCTGGACAGGGATGGAGGGCTTTCTTT. Translated: CSAGQGWRAFF.

This clonotype was found a few times. V and J are TRBV20-1 and TRBJ2-7; maybe TRBD1 (6 bases). The V and J ends lost 3 bases and 2 bases respectively, with 14 bases between them. In germline, CDR1 is DFQATT, CDR2 SNEGSKA (reference sequence). The CDR3 consists of 14 residues. The CDR3 spells CSARGTRGTYEQYF. In nucleotides, the CDR3 is TGCAGTGCTAGGGGGACAAGAGGGACCTACGAGCAGTACTTC.

V usage is TRBV11-2 and J usage is TRBJ2-7, with a tentative D call TRBD1 (6 bases). Looked up from germline, CDR1 is SGHAT and CDR2 is FQNNGV. This CDR3 region has 14 residues. The V gene lost 2 bases and the J gene lost 2 bases, with 10 bases spanning the gap. The DNA of the CDR3 is TGTGCCAGCAGCTTAACAGGGATCACCTACGAGCAGTACTTC. This codes for CASSLTGITYEQYF.